The rows below give T cell receptor beta chains drawn from one sample of a study of OX40 agonist ivuxolimab in advanced cancers. Data came from immunoSEQ multiplex PCR; TCRdb stores just in-frame clones and leaves some out. The sample includes about 73,000 clones, 86% seen only once; the top ten take less than 0.8%. Specimen: CD4+ or CD8+ T cells sorted from blood, collected in a trial of the OX40 agonist ivuxolimab. The source of these receptors is an adult with an advanced solid tumor such as melanoma, head and neck, liver or kidney cancer. The CDR3 runs from the conserved cysteine through the conserved F or W. The order of the fields is J gene, V gene, CDR3 length, CDR3 protein.

TRBJ2-1,TRBV6-5,13,CASTWTGTGEQFF
TRBJ2-6,TRBV5-1,20,CASSPRDRDFSSSGANVLTF
TRBJ2-4,TRBV4-3,15,CASSQEQGRKNIQYF
TRBJ2-3,TRBV7-8,17,CASRSKRGVGNTDTQYF
TRBJ1-2,TRBV28,15,CASSPGTPYDGGYTF
TRBJ1-2,TRBV6-1,13,CASARGWNYGYTF
TRBJ1-4,TRBV9,15,CASSQTQGAQEKLFF
TRBJ1-3,TRBV2,13,CASTGQGANTIYF
TRBJ1-4,TRBV18,16,CASSPQGFGPNEKLFF
TRBJ1-1,TRBV18,14,CASSPDGRDTEAFF
TRBJ1-1,TRBV30,13,CAWSVTQNTEAFF
TRBJ2-1,TRBV5-6,15,CASSLAQSSYNEQFF
TRBJ2-2,TRBV18,17,CASSPTQGSQNTGELFF
TRBJ2-1,TRBV7-3,14,CANPMGQGFVEQFF
TRBJ2-5,TRBV5-1,14,CASSRSGIEETQYF
TRBJ1-3,TRBV5-5,15,CASSLSDTSGNTIYF
TRBJ2-1,TRBV7-9,12,CASKRQDSEQFF
TRBJ2-1,TRBV28,12,CASSFYGYEQFF
TRBJ2-7,TRBV11-3,15,CASSLEPGSSYEQYF
TRBJ2-5,TRBV7-3,13,CASRAASSQTQYF
TRBJ1-5,TRBV27,14,CASSPRGGNQPQHF
TRBJ2-7,TRBV5-4,15,CASSPAKVAPYEQYF
TRBJ2-1,TRBV5-1,16,CASSLARSSSYNEQFF
TRBJ1-4,TRBV10-3,15,CAISPDAQGGEKLFF
TRBJ1-4,TRBV7-9,19,CASSAGRGTGGTRDEKLFF
TRBJ2-3,TRBV6-1,13,CASPGGRTDTQYF
TRBJ1-5,TRBV28,16,CASRPADRVYNQSQHF
TRBJ2-2,TRBV7-8,12,CASSTKFGELFF
TRBJ1-2,TRBV6-1,15,CASSEGTLANYGYTF
TRBJ2-3,TRBV7-2,14,CASSWDRAIDTQYF
TRBJ2-7,TRBV2,13,CASSEPPNYEQYF
TRBJ2-7,TRBV25-1,13,CATQDRGSWEQYF
TRBJ2-5,TRBV6-5,14,CASSYSGIKETQYF
TRBJ2-2,TRBV20-1,11,CSAVRAGELFF
TRBJ1-1,TRBV7-2,14,CASSLEGGFTEAFF
TRBJ2-5,TRBV19,13,CATAGTHQETQYF
TRBJ2-5,TRBV30,16,CAWKRGGAGSLETQYF
TRBJ1-2,TRBV6-1,15,CASSEAGATNYGYTF
TRBJ2-3,TRBV19,16,CASSGDRGLRTDTQYF
TRBJ1-3,TRBV10-1,14,CARFSGKRGNTIYF
TRBJ2-3,TRBV5-1,16,CASSSTTSGISYTQYF